Listed here are 32 T cell receptor beta chains from one sample, sequenced in a study of cytomegalovirus exposure and HLA in healthy donors. With 60 Vbeta and 13 Jbeta primers, the PCR was carried out. Profiled with immunoSEQ multiplex PCR; TCRdb holds only in-frame clones, not every one. The sample has about 190,000 clones, approximately 78% seen once. Sequencing input: PBMCs. The receptors shown here come from a woman younger than 30 in good health and CMV-seronegative.

This chain uses TRBV27 with TRBJ2-5, with unresolved D. The end of the DNA fits TRBJ2-7 better, so the J call may be wrong. The CDR3 loop spans 10 amino acids. In germline, CDR1 is MNHEY, CDR2 SMNVEV (reference sequence). CDR3 residues: CASGYYEQYF. CDR3 DNA sequence: TGTGCCAGCGGTTACTACGAGCAGTACTTC.

The gene calls are TRBV13 and TRBJ2-7, with 13 bases aligning to TRBD2. The V gene end was trimmed by 5 bases and the J gene end by 4 bases; junction bases not matched to a gene: 5. Germline V gives CDR1 PRHDT, CDR2 FYEKMQ (reference sequence). The CDR3 extends over 15 amino acids. The CDR3 DNA sequence: TGTGCCAGCAGCGAGGGACTAGCGGGACTTTACGAGCAGTACTTC. Translating gives CASSEGLAGLYEQYF.

In nucleotides, the CDR3 is TGCAGCGTCGACAGGGTTTTTGCTTCTTTAGCCAAAAACATTCAGTACTTC. As protein: CSVDRVFASLAKNIQYF. The chain employs TRBV29-1 and TRBJ2-4; 7 nucleotides match TRBD1. The ends lost 6 bases at V and 0 bases at J; junction bases unmatched: 14. CDR3 length equals 17 residues. Germline V gives CDR1 SQVTM, CDR2 ANQGSEA. Drawing the rest from reference TRBV29-1 and TRBJ2-4, the complete variable domain is SAVISQKPSRDICQRGTSLTIQCQVDSQVTMMFWYRQQPGQSLTLIATANQGSEATYESGFVIDKFPISRPNLTFSTLTVSNMSPEDSSIYLCSVDRVFASLAKNIQYFGAGTRLSVL.

This clone has more than one count but fewer than ten. This chain connects TRBV19 to TRBJ2-2; D is uncertain. The CDR3 consists of 14 residues. The V gene's germline CDR1 is LNHDA and CDR2 SQIVND (reference sequence). The germline V and J ends were trimmed by 3 bases and 3 bases, with 8 bases remaining between them. DNA of the CDR3: TGTGCCAGTAGTATTAAAGCCTACACCGGGGAGCTGTTTTTT. Protein: CASSIKAYTGELFF.

The chain uses TRBV6-5 and TRBJ1-5, with a weak D call TRBD1 (6 bases). Germline-derived CDR1 and CDR2 are MNHEY and SVGAGI. The CDR3 contains 14 residues. The V gene lost 5 bases and the J gene lost 7 bases, with 15 bases spanning the gap. The CDR3 is CASSAFGGRQPQHF. Here the CDR3 DNA reads TGTGCCAGCAGTGCCTTTGGGGGCAGACAGCCCCAGCATTTT.

V and J are TRBV2 and TRBJ1-5; possibly TRBD1 for D (6 bases). V was trimmed by 9 bases and J by 5 bases, leaving 20 bases between them. CDR3 size: 15 residues. Germline V lookup: CDR1 SNHLY, CDR2 FYNNEI. CDR3 coding DNA: TGTGCCAGTCAAAGGTGGGGGACAAGAGATCAGCCCCAGCATTTT. This gives the protein CASQRWGTRDQPQHF.

The rearrangement links TRBV7-6 to TRBJ2-2; 7 nucleotides agree with TRBD2. With V trimmed by 5 bases and J by 4 bases, 16 bases remained unmatched. This CDR3 has 18 residues. CDR1 and CDR2 (germline): SGHVS, FNYEAQ. This CDR3 reads CASSAMPGGGATTGELFF. Here the CDR3 DNA reads TGTGCCAGCAGCGCCATGCCGGGGGGAGGGGCTACCACCGGGGAGCTGTTTTTT.

The rearrangement links TRBV19 to TRBJ1-1; D is unclear. Germline CDR1 LNHDA, CDR2 SQIVND (reference sequence). V was cut by 7 bases and J by 0 bases, with 27 bases left in between. This CDR3 comprises 19 residues. This CDR3 is CASTLRGEREVAMNTEAFF. Written as DNA, the CDR3 is TGTGCCAGTACCCTTAGAGGTGAAAGGGAGGTTGCCATGAACACTGAAGCTTTCTTT.

In its sample, this clone was seen a few times. V is TRBV6-5 and J is TRBJ1-6; weak D call: TRBD1 (6 bases). The CDR3 runs 15 residues. Germline values: CDR1 MNHEY, CDR2 SVGAGI. Trimming stripped 7 bases from V and 3 bases from J, with 13 bases between. CDR3 in DNA: TGTGCCAGCAATCGGGCAGGGGACTATAATTCACCCCTCCACTTT. This translates into CASNRAGDYNSPLHF.

The genes are TRBV7-9 and TRBJ1-2; 12 nucleotides agree with TRBD1. Trimming took 5 bases from V and 8 from J; bases not matched to a gene: 15. This CDR3 is 17 amino acids long. CDR1 is SEHNR and CDR2 is FQNEAQ in the germline V gene (reference sequence). The DNA of the CDR3 is TGTGCCAGCAGCCCCGCCGGGACAGGGGGCCTCTGGAGCGGCTACACCTTC. Amino acids: CASSPAGTGGLWSGYTF.

CDR3 sequence (DNA): TGTGCCAGCAGTGGGGGGGGGATGCAGTTCTTC. It codes for CASSGGGMQFF. The V and J genes are TRBV6-4 and TRBJ2-1; 7 bases map to TRBD2. This CDR3 has 11 residues. The V gene's germline CDR1 is MRHNA and CDR2 SNTAGT. Trimming cost V 4 bases and J 12 bases; bases outside gene matches: 3.

The chain combines TRBV7-9 with TRBJ2-2, with a tentative D call TRBD2 (6 bases). The CDR3 totals 16 residues. From germline, CDR1 is SEHNR and CDR2 FQNEAQ (reference sequence). V gave up 5 bases and J gave up 1 base, with 14 bases separating them. CDR3 sequence (DNA): TGTGCCAGCAGCCTACCGGGGGTTGGGAACACCGGGGAGCTGTTTTTT. Its protein product is CASSLPGVGNTGELFF.

The chain has TRBV29-1 and TRBJ2-1; D gene unclear. V gave up 7 bases and J gave up 4 bases, with 5 bases separating them. There are 10 residues in the CDR3. Germline V lookup: CDR1 SQVTM, CDR2 ANQGSEA. The CDR3 DNA is TGCAGCGCCCAATACAATGAGCAGTTCTTC. Residues: CSAQYNEQFF.

The chain has TRBV5-1 and TRBJ2-5; TRBD1 agrees at 7 bases. The CDR3 length is 14 residues. Germline trimming cut 0 bases from V and 1 base from J; bases unmatched to any gene: 0. CDR1 and CDR2 (germline): SGHRS, YFSETQ. The CDR3 sequence: CASSLGTGQETQYF. In DNA form, the CDR3 reads TGCGCCAGCAGCTTGGGGACAGGCCAAGAGACCCAGTACTTC.

The V call is TRBV7-8, the J call TRBJ2-1; 8 bases fit TRBD2. Germline lookup yields CDR1 SGHVS and CDR2 FQNEAQ. There are 15 residues in the CDR3. Losses at the gene ends were 6 bases for V and 10 bases for J; bases not matched to a gene: 14. The chain's CDR3 is CASRATSGVGGEQFF. The DNA for the CDR3 is TGTGCCAGCAGAGCAACTAGCGGAGTTGGGGGGGAGCAGTTCTTC.

This chain joins TRBV9 and TRBJ2-3, with 9 bases lining up with TRBD2. The CDR3 contains 18 residues. Germline V lookup: CDR1 SGDLS, CDR2 YYNGEE. Trimming removed 0 bases from V and 4 bases from J; junction bases left unmatched: 12. The CDR3 spells CASSVATQVAGAADTQYF. CDR3 nucleotide sequence: TGTGCCAGCAGCGTAGCTACCCAAGTAGCGGGAGCGGCAGATACGCAGTATTTT.

The CDR3 DNA follows: TGTGCCAGCAGCGTAGGAGTGACAGGGAGGTACGAGCAGTACTTC. Its translation: CASSVGVTGRYEQYF. This chain uses TRBV9 with TRBJ2-7; D is possibly TRBD1 (7 bases). CDR1 is SGDLS, CDR2 YYNGEE, per germline. Trimming took off 0 bases at V and 4 bases at J, with 14 bases between the two ends. The CDR3 runs 15 residues.

The chain joins TRBV6-5 to TRBJ1-1; D not certain. CDR1 is MNHEY and CDR2 is SVGAGI in the germline V gene. V lost 2 bases and J lost 2, with 6 bases in between. The CDR3 spans 13 residues. This chain's CDR3 is CASSYRDNTEAFF. CDR3 sequence (DNA): TGTGCCAGCAGTTACCGGGATAACACTGAAGCTTTCTTT.

The V and J genes are TRBV7-2 and TRBJ2-5, with 15 bases fitting TRBD2. The length of the CDR3 is 16 residues. The junction had 8 bases not matched to a gene; V was cut back by 5 bases and J by 7 bases. Germline values: CDR1 SGHTA, CDR2 FQGNSA. CDR3 nucleotide sequence: TGTGCCAGCAGCCCCCCGGGACTAGCGGGGGGAGGGACCCAGTACTTC. It translates to CASSPPGLAGGGTQYF.

The chain recombines TRBV13 with TRBJ2-3; maybe TRBD2 (5 bases). The CDR3 runs to 13 residues. Trimming pared 5 bases from V and 4 bases from J, leaving 10 bases between. Germline CDR1 is PRHDT and CDR2 is FYEKMQ (reference sequence). The CDR3 region is CASSADGADTQYF. The CDR3 region has the DNA TGTGCCAGCAGCGCAGACGGGGCAGATACGCAGTATTTT. The variable domain in full, with the rest retrieved from reference TRBV13 and TRBJ2-3, is AAGVIQSPRHLIKEKRETATLKCYPIPRHDTVYWYQQGPGQDPQFLISFYEKMQSDKGSIPDRFSAQQFSDYHSELNMSSLELGDSALYFCASSADGADTQYFGPGTRLTVL.

This rearrangement joins TRBV6-5 to TRBJ2-7, with 7 bases identical to TRBD1. V lost 5 bases, J lost 2 bases, and 9 bases stayed unmatched. This CDR3 region has 15 residues. CDR1 and CDR2 from the germline V gene are MNHEY and SVGAGI. CDR3 amino acids: CASSVPTGSPYEQYF. The CDR3 bases are TGTGCCAGCAGTGTACCGACAGGGTCACCCTACGAGCAGTACTTC.

The chain has TRBV11-2 and TRBJ2-7; the match to TRBD2 covers 12 bases. This CDR3 contains 16 residues. Germline CDR1 and CDR2: SGHAT and FQNNGV. Trimming removed 3 bases from V and 8 bases from J; junction bases left unmatched: 11. The CDR3 sequence is CASSFASGRARSQQYF. The CDR3, as DNA: TGTGCCAGCAGCTTTGCTAGCGGGAGGGCCCGTTCCCAGCAGTACTTC. The full variable domain, in which reference TRBV11-2 and TRBJ2-7 provide the parts outside the CDR3, is EAGVAQSPRYKIIEKRQSVAFWCNPISGHATLYWYQQILGQGPKLLIQFQNNGVVDDSQLPKDRFSAERLKGVDSTLKIQPAKLEDSAVYLCASSFASGRARSQQYFGPGTRLTVT.

J is TRBJ1-1 and V is TRBV6-1, with D possibly TRBD1 on 6 matching bases. The germline V gene encodes CDR1 MNHNS and CDR2 SASEGT. V was clipped by 5 bases and J by 5 bases, with 15 bases between them. The length of the CDR3 is 14 residues. CDR3 loop: CASSTGFDRTEAFF. As DNA, the CDR3 is TGTGCCAGCAGTACAGGGTTCGATCGGACTGAAGCTTTCTTT.

The V gene is TRBV5-5, the J gene TRBJ2-7; D perhaps matches TRBD2 (7 bases). The CDR3 has 15 residues. Deletions cut 0 bases from V and 2 bases from J, with 12 bases between. CDR1 is SGHKS, CDR2 YYEKEE, per germline (reference sequence). In DNA form, the CDR3 reads TGTGCCAGCAGCTTGGCCGGGGGGCTGACCTACGAGCAGTACTTC. Translating gives CASSLAGGLTYEQYF.

The gene calls are TRBV28 and TRBJ1-2; 7 bases are shared with TRBD1. Germline CDR1 is MDHEN and CDR2 is SYDVKM. J was trimmed by 6 bases and V by 5 bases; bases with no gene match: 6. The CDR3 is made up of 13 amino acids. The chain's CDR3 is CASSIQGGNGYTF. The CDR3 coding sequence is TGTGCCAGCAGTATACAAGGGGGCAATGGCTACACCTTC.

The chain recombines TRBV15 with TRBJ1-5, with unresolved D. Germline V gives CDR1 LNHNV, CDR2 YYDKDF (reference sequence). V was trimmed by 2 bases and J by 0 bases, leaving 8 bases between them. The CDR3 has 15 amino acids. CDR3 amino acids: CATSRQVNSNQPQHF. The CDR3 nucleotides read TGTGCCACCAGCAGACAGGTTAATAGCAATCAGCCCCAGCATTTT.

This clone was detected once. The CDR3 region is CASSRLNGGEKLFF. The CDR3 DNA follows: TGTGCCAGCAGCCGCCTAAATGGGGGGGAAAAACTGTTTTTT. The J gene is TRBJ1-4, the V gene TRBV14, with TRBD1 as a possible D gene (5 bases). V was trimmed by 4 bases and J by 8 bases, leaving 14 bases between them. This CDR3 contains 14 residues. The germline V gene encodes CDR1 SGHDN and CDR2 FVKESK.

V and J are TRBV2 and TRBJ2-6; unclear D gene. V was trimmed by 2 bases and J by 0 bases, leaving 17 bases between them. The CDR3 runs to 19 residues. Germline CDR1 reads SNHLY; CDR2 reads FYNNEI. DNA of the CDR3: TGTGCCAGCAGTGAACTCGGGTTAGAAAGGTACTCTGGGGCCAACGTCCTGACTTTC. Translation: CASSELGLERYSGANVLTF.

For this clone: The junction shows a germline mismatch at one end, possibly a read error. This chain joins TRBV7-9 and TRBJ2-7; the D gene is possibly TRBD2 (5 bases). Per germline, CDR1 SEHNR and CDR2 FQNEAQ (reference sequence). The CDR3 contains 12 residues. The CDR3 here is CSSSLGRGEQYF. DNA for the CDR3: TGTTCCAGCAGCTTAGGCCGGGGCGAGCAGTACTTC.

This chain links TRBV27 with TRBJ1-6; tentative D call: TRBD1 (5 bases). V lost 5 bases and J lost 8, with 13 bases in between. The CDR3 loop spans 14 amino acids. Germline V gives CDR1 MNHEY, CDR2 SMNVEV (reference sequence). The CDR3 loop is CASSKTGADSPLHF. The CDR3 coding sequence is TGTGCCAGCAGTAAAACAGGCGCGGATTCACCCCTCCACTTT.

V gene TRBV10-1 combines with J gene TRBJ2-3; D may be TRBD2 (6 bases). The V end was cut by 3 bases, the J end by 3 bases, with 10 bases between. Germline CDR1 reads WNHNN; CDR2 reads SYGVQD (reference sequence). This CDR3 has 14 residues. The CDR3, as DNA: TGCGCCAGCAGTGATACGGGGGTGACAGATACGCAGTATTTT. This encodes CASSDTGVTDTQYF.

V usage is TRBV11-2 and J usage is TRBJ1-4; no firm D call. This CDR3 contains 15 residues. CDR1 and CDR2 (germline): SGHAT, FQNNGV. V lost 5 bases and J 0 bases, leaving 10 bases between the germline ends. The CDR3 DNA follows: TGTGCCAGCAGCCGGGTCCTTGCAACTAATGAAAAACTGTTTTTT. This codes for CASSRVLATNEKLFF. Full variable domain (remainder filled in from reference TRBV11-2 and TRBJ1-4): EAGVAQSPRYKIIEKRQSVAFWCNPISGHATLYWYQQILGQGPKLLIQFQNNGVVDDSQLPKDRFSAERLKGVDSTLKIQPAKLEDSAVYLCASSRVLATNEKLFFGSGTQLSVL.